This T cell receptor (beta chain) derives from a study of T cell changes during pregnancy in multiple sclerosis. Method: immunoSEQ multiplex PCR; TCRdb's copy keeps in-frame clones and lacks some. The sample lists some 100,000 clones; over 80% were seen once. The length of the CDR3 is 17 residues. Trimming cost V 0 bases and J 1 base; bases outside gene matches: 8. Germline CDR1 reads SGHAT; CDR2 reads FQNNGV. The sequenced sample was peripheral blood, obtained after pregnancy. The sequence was obtained from a female donor with multiple sclerosis, enrolled in a pregnancy study. The chain recombines TRBV11-2 with TRBJ2-7; 8 nucleotides match TRBD2. The CDR3 DNA is TGTGCCAGCAGCTTAGATAAGGGTGCTAGCGGGTCCTACGAGCAGTACTTC. This codes for CASSLDKGASGSYEQYF.